One sample yielded the 2 T cell receptor beta chains listed below, sequenced in a study of coeliac disease. Using immunoSEQ multiplex PCR, the repertoire was profiled, and TCRdb retains in-frame clones only, with some absent. The data show under 5,500 clones, 45% to 65% seen once. Sequenced sample: intraepithelial lymphocytes from the gut. The source is a human donor with active celiac disease.

V is TRBV27 and J is TRBJ2-2, with D possibly matching TRBD1 (5 bases). The CDR3 is made up of 14 amino acids. The V gene lost 4 bases and the J gene lost 0 bases, with 6 bases spanning the gap. Germline V gene data show CDR1 as MNHEY and CDR2 as SMNVEV (reference sequence). CDR3: CASSWTTNTGELFF. The CDR3 DNA reads as TGTGCCAGCAGTTGGACAACGAACACCGGGGAGCTGTTTTTT.

The rearrangement links TRBV27 to TRBJ2-7; the match to TRBD1 covers 7 bases. The CDR3 runs 14 residues. V was pared by 2 bases and J by 6 bases, with 7 bases of the junction left unmatched. CDR1 and CDR2 from the germline V gene are MNHEY and SMNVEV (reference sequence). CDR3 sequence reads: CASSLRGEGAEQYF. CDR3 nucleotide sequence: TGTGCCAGCAGTTTAAGGGGCGAGGGGGCCGAGCAGTACTTC.